The count of the clone carrying this T cell receptor (beta chain) is one. The missing conserved phenylalanine or tryptophan at the end of this CDR3 makes a read error likely. CDR3 length equals 18 residues. Per the germline V gene, CDR1 is MNHNY and CDR2 is SVGAGI (reference sequence). TCRdb used MiXCR to reprocess the PCR reads, holding one entry per CDR3 protein. The profile shows several thousand distinct CDR3 sequences, over 25% of them singletons. The data belong to a study of immune characterization of retroperitoneal liposarcoma. Sequencing was done on a sample of blood. This chain links TRBV6-6 with TRBJ2-1; D is possibly TRBD2 (6 bases). The better agreement between TRBJ2-7 and the DNA end casts doubt on the J call. The sequence derives from a male donor with retroperitoneal liposarcoma. CDR3 DNA: TGTGCCAGCAGTACTATTACAGGTGACCTCGGGGGAAACTACGAGCAGTACTCC. Translation gives CASSTITGDLGGNYEQYS.